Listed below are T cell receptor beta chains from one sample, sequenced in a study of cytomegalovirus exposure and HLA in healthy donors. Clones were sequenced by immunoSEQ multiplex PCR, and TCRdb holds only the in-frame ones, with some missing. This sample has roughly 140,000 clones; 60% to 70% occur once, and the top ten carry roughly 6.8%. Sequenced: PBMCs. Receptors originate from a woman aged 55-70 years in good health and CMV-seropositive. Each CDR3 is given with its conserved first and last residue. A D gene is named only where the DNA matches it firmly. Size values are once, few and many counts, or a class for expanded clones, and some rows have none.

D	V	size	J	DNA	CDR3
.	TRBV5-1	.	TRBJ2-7	TGCGCCAGCAGCGAGGCGGGGAGCTCCTACGAGCAGTACTTC	CASSEAGSSYEQYF
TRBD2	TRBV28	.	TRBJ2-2	TGTGCCAGCAGGGTAGCGGGAGAGGCCGGGGAGCTGTTTTTT	CASRVAGEAGELFF
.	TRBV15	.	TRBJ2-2	TGTGCCACCAGCAGAGAGGGTACAGGGTTCGGGGAGCTGTTTTTT	CATSREGTGFGELFF
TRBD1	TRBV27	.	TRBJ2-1	TGTGCCAGCAGCTCCCGGACAGGGGGCGAAGCGGACAATGAGCAGTTCTTC	CASSSRTGGEADNEQFF
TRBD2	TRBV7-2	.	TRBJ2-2	TGTGCCAGCAGCTTAGTACGGGGGGACACCGGGGAGCTGTTTTTT	CASSLVRGDTGELFF
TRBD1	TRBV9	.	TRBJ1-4	TGTGCCAGCAGCCTCGGGGACAGAACTAATGAAAAACTGTTTTTT	CASSLGDRTNEKLFF
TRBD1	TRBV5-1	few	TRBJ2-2	TGCGCCAGCAGCTCTGGGACAGTGAACACCGGGGAGCTGTTTTTT	CASSSGTVNTGELFF
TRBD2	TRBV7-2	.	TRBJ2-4	TGTGCCAGCAGCTTCCTGACTAGCGGGAGGGCAAACATTCAGTACTTC	CASSFLTSGRANIQYF
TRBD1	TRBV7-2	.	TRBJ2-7	TGTGCCAGCAGCAAATCCGGGACAGCCCTTGGCGAGCAGTACTTC	CASSKSGTALGEQYF
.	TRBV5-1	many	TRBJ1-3	TGCGCCAGCAGCCGAACGGGACTTGTAGACTCTGGAAACACCATATATTTT	CASSRTGLVDSGNTIYF
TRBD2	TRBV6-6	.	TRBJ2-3	TGTGCCAGCAGTTACTCGGCGGGGGGGCCAGATACGCAGTATTTT	CASSYSAGGPDTQYF
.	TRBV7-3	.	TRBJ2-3	TGTGCCAGCAGCTTAATCGGGGGATTCGGGGATACGCAGTATTTT	CASSLIGGFGDTQYF
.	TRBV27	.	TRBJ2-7	TGTGCCAGCAGCCTCATCGTTCGGGGGGAGCAGTACTTC	CASSLIVRGEQYF
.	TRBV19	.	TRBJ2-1	TGTGCCAGTAGTATAGGGCAGGGAAACTACAATGAGCAGTTCTTC	CASSIGQGNYNEQFF
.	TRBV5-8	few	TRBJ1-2	TGTGCCAGCAGCTTGGTCGGGACAACTAACTATGGCTACACCTTC	CASSLVGTTNYGYTF
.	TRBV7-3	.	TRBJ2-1	TGTGCCAGCAGCTTAAAGGAGGGGACTTACAATGAGCAGTTCTTC	CASSLKEGTYNEQFF
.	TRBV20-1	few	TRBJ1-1	TGCAGTGCTAGATACAGGGAGGCTTTCTTT	CSARYREAFF
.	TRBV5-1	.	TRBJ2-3	TGCGCCAGCAGCCCTTATAACACAGATACGCAGTATTTT	CASSPYNTDTQYF
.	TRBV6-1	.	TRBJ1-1	TGTGCCAGCAGTGAAGGGGCCGGTATGAACACTGAAGCTTTCTTT	CASSEGAGMNTEAFF
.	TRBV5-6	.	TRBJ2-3	TGTGCCAGCAACCGGAGAGATACGCAGTATTTT	CASNRRDTQYF
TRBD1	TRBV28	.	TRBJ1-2	TGTGCCAGCAGTTTGACAGGGGGCAATGGCTACACCTTC	CASSLTGGNGYTF
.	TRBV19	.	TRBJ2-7	TGTGCCAGTAGTATAGGAGGAGGGGCCTACGAGCAGTACTTC	CASSIGGGAYEQYF
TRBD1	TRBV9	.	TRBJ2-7	TGTGCCAGCAGCGTAGGGGGACAGGGGTCCTACGAGCAGTACTTC	CASSVGGQGSYEQYF
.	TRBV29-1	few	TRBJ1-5	TGCAGCGGGCAGACAGATAGCAATCAGCCCCAGCATTTT	CSGQTDSNQPQHF
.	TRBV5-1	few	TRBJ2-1	TGCGCCAGCAGCTCTCCCGGAGCCTCTAGCTCCTACAATGAGCAGTTCTTC	CASSSPGASSSYNEQFF
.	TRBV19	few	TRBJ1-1	TGTGCCAGTAGTATCGTCTTGGCATCTGAAGCTTTCTTT	CASSIVLASEAFF
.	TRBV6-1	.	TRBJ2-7	TGTGCCACCCGTCTATCCCAGGCCTACGAGCAGTACTTC	CATRLSQAYEQYF
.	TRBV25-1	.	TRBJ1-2	TGTGCCAGCAGTGACCGCATAAAACAGGTTGGCTACACCTTC	CASSDRIKQVGYTF
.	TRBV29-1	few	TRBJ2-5	TGCAGCGTTGAGATCAGGGAACAGACCCAGTACTTC	CSVEIREQTQYF
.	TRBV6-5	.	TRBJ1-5	TGTGCCAGCAGTTCGACCACAGGGTCCAATCAGCCCCAGCATTTT	CASSSTTGSNQPQHF
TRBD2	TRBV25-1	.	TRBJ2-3	TGTGCCAGCAGTGAGCTAAGTAGCGGGAGCACAGATACGCAGTATTTT	CASSELSSGSTDTQYF
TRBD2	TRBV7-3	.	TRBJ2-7	TGTGCCAGCAGTCTAGCGGGAGGGCCCTACGAGCAGTACTTC	CASSLAGGPYEQYF
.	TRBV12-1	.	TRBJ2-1	TGTGCCAGCAGCTTGGGGGACAGGGAGTACCCCATATACTACAATGAGCAGTTCTTC	CASSLGDREYPIYYNEQFF
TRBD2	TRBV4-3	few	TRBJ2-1	TGCGCCAGCAGCCAAGATCCTAGCGGGAGTTCCTACAATGAGCAGTTCTTC	CASSQDPSGSSYNEQFF
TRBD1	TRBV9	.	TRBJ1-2	TGTGCCAGCAGCGGCCACGATACAGGGGAGGCCTATGGCTACACCTTC	CASSGHDTGEAYGYTF
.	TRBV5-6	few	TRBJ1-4	TGTGCCAGCAGTGATACGAGGATTTCTAATGAAAAACTGTTTTTT	CASSDTRISNEKLFF
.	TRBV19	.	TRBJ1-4	TGTGCCAGTAGTATCCGAAACCCGGGAGCAACTAATGAAAAACTGTTTTTT	CASSIRNPGATNEKLFF
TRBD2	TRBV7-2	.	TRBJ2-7	TGTGCCAGCAGCTTAGGTGTAGCGGGAGGGATTTACGAGCAGTACTTC	CASSLGVAGGIYEQYF
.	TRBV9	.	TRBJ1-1	TGTGCCAGCAGCTATGGGTTAGGGGGCACTGAAGCTTTCTTT	CASSYGLGGTEAFF
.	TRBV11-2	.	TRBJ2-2	TGTGCCAGCAGCAGGACAGGGAGGGACACCGGGGAGCTGTTTTTT	CASSRTGRDTGELFF
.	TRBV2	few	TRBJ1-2	TGTGCCAGCAGTCCCGACGGACGCGCGGGAGGCTACACCTTC	CASSPDGRAGGYTF
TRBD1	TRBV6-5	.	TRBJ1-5	TGTGCCAGCAGCACAGACAGGGGGCTTGGTCAGCCCCAGCATTTT	CASSTDRGLGQPQHF
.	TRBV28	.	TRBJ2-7	TGTGCCAGCAGGACCCCTCAGACAGCCACCTACGAGCAGTACTTC	CASRTPQTATYEQYF
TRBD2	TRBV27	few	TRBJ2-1	TGTGCCAGCAGAAGACTAGCGGGCAAGCCCTACAATGAGCAGTTCTTC	CASRRLAGKPYNEQFF
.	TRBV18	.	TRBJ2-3	TGTGCCAGCTCACCTAATTCGGGGGATACGCAGTATTTT	CASSPNSGDTQYF
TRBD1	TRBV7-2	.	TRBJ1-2	TGTGCCAGCAGCTTAGACAGGGGGACTTATGGCTACACCTTC	CASSLDRGTYGYTF
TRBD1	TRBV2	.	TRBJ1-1	TGTGCCAGCAGTACGGACAGGGCTGGGACTGAAGCTTTCTTT	CASSTDRAGTEAFF
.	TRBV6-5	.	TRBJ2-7	TGTGCCAGCAGTTACGCCCGGGGGTCCTCCTACGAGCAGTACTTC	CASSYARGSSYEQYF
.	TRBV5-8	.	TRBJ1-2	TGTGCCAGCAGCTTGCAGGGCCACTATGGCTACACCTTC	CASSLQGHYGYTF
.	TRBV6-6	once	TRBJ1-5	TGTGCCAGCAGTTACGTAAGGGAGGATCAGCCCCAGCATTTT	CASSYVREDQPQHF
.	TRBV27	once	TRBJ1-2	TGTGCCAGCAGTTTATCGGGTCAATTGACAGAATTCTATGGCTACACCTTC	CASSLSGQLTEFYGYTF
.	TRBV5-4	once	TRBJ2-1	TGTGCCAGCAGCTTGGCAGCGGTAGATGAGCAGTTCTTC	CASSLAAVDEQFF
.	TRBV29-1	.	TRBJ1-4	TGCAGCGTTGAAGCTCCAGGAGGCGATGAAAAACTGTTTTTT	CSVEAPGGDEKLFF
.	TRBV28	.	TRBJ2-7	TGTGCCAGCAGTCGGCCCGCGGGCGGAGCCTACGAGCAGTACTTC	CASSRPAGGAYEQYF